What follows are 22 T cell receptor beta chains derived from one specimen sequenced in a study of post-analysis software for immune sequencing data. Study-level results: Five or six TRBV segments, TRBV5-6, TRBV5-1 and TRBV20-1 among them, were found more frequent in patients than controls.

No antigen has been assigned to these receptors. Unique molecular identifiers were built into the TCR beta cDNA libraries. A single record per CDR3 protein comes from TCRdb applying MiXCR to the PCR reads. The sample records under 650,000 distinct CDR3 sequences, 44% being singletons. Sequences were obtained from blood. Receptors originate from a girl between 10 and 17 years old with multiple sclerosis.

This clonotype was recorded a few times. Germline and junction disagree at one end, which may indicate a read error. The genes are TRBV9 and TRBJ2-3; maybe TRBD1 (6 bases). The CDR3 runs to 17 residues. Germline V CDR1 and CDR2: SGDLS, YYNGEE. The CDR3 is CASSPLNRQVSTDTQYF. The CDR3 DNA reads TGTGCCAGCAGCCCCCTGAATCGACAGGTTAGCACAGATACACAGTATTTT.

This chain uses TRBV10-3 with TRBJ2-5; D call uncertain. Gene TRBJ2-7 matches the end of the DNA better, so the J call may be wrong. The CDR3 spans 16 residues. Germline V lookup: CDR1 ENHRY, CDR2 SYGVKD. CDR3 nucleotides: TGTGCCATCAGTGAGCCCGGACGTCACTCTTCCTACGAGCAGTACTTC. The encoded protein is CAISEPGRHSSYEQYF.

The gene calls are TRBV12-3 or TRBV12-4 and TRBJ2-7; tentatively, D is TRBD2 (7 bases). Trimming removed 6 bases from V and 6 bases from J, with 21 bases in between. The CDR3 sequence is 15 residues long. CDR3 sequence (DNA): TGTGCCAGCAGCCAGACGAGGGGGGGGCTCTTCGAGCAGTACTTC. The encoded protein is CASSQTRGGLFEQYF.

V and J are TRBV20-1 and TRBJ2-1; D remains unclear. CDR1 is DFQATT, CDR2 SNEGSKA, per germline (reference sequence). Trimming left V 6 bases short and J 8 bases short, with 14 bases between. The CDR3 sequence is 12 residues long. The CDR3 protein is CSASYPPHEQFF. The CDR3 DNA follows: TGCAGTGCCTCGTATCCCCCACATGAGCAGTTCTTC.

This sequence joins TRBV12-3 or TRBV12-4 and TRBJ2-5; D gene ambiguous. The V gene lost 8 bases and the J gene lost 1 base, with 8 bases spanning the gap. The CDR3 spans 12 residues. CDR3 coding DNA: TGTGCCAGCGGGTTTGCCCAAGAGACCCAGTACTTC. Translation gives CASGFAQETQYF.

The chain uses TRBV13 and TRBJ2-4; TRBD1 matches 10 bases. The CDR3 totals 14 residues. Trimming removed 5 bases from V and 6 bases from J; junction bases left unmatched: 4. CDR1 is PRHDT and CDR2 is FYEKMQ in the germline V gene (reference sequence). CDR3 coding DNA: TGTGCCAGCAGCCCCCGGGACAGGGGAAACATTCAGTACTTC. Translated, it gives CASSPRDRGNIQYF.

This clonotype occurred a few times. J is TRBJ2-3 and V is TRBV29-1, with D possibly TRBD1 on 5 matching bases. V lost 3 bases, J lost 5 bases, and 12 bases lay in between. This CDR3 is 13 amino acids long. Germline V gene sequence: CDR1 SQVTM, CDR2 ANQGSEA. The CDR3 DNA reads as TGCAGCGTTGATTGGGGCAGAGGAGATACGCAGTATTTT. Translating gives CSVDWGRGDTQYF.

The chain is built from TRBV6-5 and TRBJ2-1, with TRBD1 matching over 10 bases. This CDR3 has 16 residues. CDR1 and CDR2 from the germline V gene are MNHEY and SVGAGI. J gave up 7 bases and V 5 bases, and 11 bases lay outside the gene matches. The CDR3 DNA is TGTGCCAGCAGTATGTTACCGGGACAGGGGTTAAATGAGCAGTTCTTC. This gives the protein CASSMLPGQGLNEQFF.

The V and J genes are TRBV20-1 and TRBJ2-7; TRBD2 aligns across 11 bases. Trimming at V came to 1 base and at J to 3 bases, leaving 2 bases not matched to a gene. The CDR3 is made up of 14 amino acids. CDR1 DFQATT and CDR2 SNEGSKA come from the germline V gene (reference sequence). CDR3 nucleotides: TGCAGTGCTAGAGCACTAGCGGGAGACTACGAGCAGTACTTC. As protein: CSARALAGDYEQYF.

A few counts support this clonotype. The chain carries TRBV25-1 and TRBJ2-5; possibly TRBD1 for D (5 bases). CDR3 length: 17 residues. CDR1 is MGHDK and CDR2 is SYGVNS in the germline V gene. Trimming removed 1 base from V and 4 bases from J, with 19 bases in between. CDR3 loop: CASSELKDTRSGETQYF. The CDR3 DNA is TGTGCCAGCAGTGAATTAAAGGACACCCGTTCGGGAGAGACCCAGTACTTC.

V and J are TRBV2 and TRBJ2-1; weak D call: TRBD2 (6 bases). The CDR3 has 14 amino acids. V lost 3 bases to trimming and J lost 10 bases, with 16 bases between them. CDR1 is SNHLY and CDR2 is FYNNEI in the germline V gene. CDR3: CASSEAGQRLEQFF. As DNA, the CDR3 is TGTGCCAGCAGTGAGGCGGGGCAGCGACTAGAGCAGTTCTTC.

The CDR3 coding sequence is TGCAGCGTTGGGATCTTGCCTAACAGGCCGAGGGTGCAGTACTTC. It yields the protein CSVGILPNRPRVQYF. The chain joins TRBV29-1 to TRBJ2-7; D tentatively fits TRBD1 or TRBD2 (5 bases each). The CDR3 spans 15 residues. V shed 4 bases and J shed 9 bases, with 25 bases lying between them. Germline V gene sequence: CDR1 SQVTM, CDR2 ANQGSEA.

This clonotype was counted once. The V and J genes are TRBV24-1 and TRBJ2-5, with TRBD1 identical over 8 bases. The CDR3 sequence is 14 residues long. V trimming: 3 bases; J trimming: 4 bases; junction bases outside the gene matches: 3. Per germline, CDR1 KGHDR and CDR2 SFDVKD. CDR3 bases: TGTGCCACCAGTGATCCTGACAGGGGAGAGACCCAGTACTTC. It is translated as CATSDPDRGETQYF.

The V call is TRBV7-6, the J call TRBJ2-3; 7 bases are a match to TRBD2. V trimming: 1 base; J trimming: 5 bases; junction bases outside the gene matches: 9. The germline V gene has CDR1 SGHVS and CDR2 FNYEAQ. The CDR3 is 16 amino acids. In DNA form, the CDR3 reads TGTGCCAGCAGCTTAGTAGGTGGACCGGGAGGAGATACGCAGTATTTT. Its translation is CASSLVGGPGGDTQYF. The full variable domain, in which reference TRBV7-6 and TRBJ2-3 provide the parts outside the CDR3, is GAGVSQSPRYKVTKRGQDVALRCDPISGHVSLYWYRQALGQGPEFLTYFNYEAQQDKSGLPNDRFSAERPEGSISTLTIQRTEQRDSAMYRCASSLVGGPGGDTQYFGPGTRLTVL.

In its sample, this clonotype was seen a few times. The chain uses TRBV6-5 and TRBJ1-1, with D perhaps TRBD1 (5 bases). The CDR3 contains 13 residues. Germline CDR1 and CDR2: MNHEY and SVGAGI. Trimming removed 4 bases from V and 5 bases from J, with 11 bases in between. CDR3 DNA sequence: TGTGCCAGCAGTTGGGGCCGGGGGACTGAAGCTTTCTTT. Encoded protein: CASSWGRGTEAFF.

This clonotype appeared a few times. CDR3 in DNA: TGTGCCAGCAGGTTAACAGGGGGCAGCTACTACACCCAAGAGACCCAGTACTTC. Translated, it gives CASRLTGGSYYTQETQYF. This chain connects TRBV6-6 to TRBJ2-5; 9 nucleotides match TRBD1. V lost 6 bases to trimming and J lost 1 base; unmatched junction nucleotides: 15. Germline V gene data show CDR1 as MNHNY and CDR2 as SVGAGI (reference sequence). The CDR3 totals 18 residues.

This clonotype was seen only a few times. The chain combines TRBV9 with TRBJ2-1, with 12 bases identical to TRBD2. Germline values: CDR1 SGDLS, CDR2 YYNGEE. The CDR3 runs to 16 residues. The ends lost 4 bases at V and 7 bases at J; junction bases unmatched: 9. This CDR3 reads CASSPRLAGVGNEQFF. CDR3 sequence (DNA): TGTGCCAGCAGCCCCCGACTAGCGGGAGTAGGAAATGAGCAGTTCTTC.

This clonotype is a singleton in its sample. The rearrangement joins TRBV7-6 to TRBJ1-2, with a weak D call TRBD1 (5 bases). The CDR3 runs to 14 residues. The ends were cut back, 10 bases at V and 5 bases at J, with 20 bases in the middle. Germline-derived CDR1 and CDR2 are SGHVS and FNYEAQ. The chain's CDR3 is CANLEGPIKYGYTF. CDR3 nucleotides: TGTGCCAACCTGGAGGGGCCGATTAAGTATGGCTACACCTTC. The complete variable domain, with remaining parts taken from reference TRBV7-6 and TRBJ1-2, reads GAGVSQSPRYKVTKRGQDVALRCDPISGHVSLYWYRQALGQGPEFLTYFNYEAQQDKSGLPNDRFSAERPEGSISTLTIQRTEQRDSAMYRCANLEGPIKYGYTFGSGTRLTVV.

CDR3 nucleotides: TGTGCCAGCAGCTTAGGGCGAGGGGAAGAGCAGTTCTTC. This translates into CASSLGRGEEQFF. The rearrangement uses TRBV7-2 and TRBJ2-1, with D perhaps being TRBD1 or TRBD2 (5 bases each). The CDR3 length is 13 residues. Germline CDR1 and CDR2: SGHTA and FQGNSA. The ends were cut back, 1 base at V and 10 bases at J, with 11 bases in the middle.

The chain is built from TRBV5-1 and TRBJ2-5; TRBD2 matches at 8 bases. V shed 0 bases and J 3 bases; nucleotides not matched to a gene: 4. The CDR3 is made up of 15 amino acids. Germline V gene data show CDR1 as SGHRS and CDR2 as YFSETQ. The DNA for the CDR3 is TGCGCCAGCAGCTTGGGAAGCGGGAGAGAAGAGACCCAGTACTTC. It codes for CASSLGSGREETQYF.

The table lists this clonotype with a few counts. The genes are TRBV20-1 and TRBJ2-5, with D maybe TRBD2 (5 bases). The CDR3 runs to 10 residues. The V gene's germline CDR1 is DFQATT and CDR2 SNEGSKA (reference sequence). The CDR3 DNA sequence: TGCAGACGCCTGGACTGGGCGCAGTACTTC. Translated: CRRLDWAQYF.

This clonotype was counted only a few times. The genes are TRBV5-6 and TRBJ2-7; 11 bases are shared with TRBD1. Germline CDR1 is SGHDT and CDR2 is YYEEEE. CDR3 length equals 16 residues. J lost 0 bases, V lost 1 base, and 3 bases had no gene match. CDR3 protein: CASSLLGTGGSYEQYF. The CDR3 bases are TGTGCCAGCAGCTTGTTAGGGACAGGGGGCTCCTACGAGCAGTACTTC.